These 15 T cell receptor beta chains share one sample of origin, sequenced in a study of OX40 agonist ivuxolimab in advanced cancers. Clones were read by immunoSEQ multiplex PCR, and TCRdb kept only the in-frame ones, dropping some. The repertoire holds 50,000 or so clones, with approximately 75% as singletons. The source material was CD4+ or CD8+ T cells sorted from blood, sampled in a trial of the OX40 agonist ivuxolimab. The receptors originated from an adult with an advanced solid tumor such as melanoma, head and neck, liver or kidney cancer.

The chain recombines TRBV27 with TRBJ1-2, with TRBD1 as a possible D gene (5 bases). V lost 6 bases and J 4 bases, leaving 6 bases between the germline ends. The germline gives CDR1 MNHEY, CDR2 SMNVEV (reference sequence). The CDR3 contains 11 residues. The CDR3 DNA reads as TGTGCCAGCAGCCAGGGCTATGGCTACACCTTC. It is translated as CASSQGYGYTF.

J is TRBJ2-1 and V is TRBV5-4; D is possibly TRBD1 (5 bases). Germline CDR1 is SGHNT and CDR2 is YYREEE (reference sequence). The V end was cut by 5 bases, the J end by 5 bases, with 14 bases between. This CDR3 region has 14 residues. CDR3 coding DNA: TGTGCCAGCAGACCAGGGTCGTCAGACAATGAGCAGTTCTTC. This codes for CASRPGSSDNEQFF.

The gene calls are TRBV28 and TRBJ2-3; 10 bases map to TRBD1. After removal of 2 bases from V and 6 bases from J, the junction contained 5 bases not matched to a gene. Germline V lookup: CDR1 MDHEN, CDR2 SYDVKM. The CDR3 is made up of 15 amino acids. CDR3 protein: CASSLERDRGDTQYF. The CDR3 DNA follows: TGTGCCAGCAGTTTAGAACGGGACAGGGGCGATACGCAGTATTTT.

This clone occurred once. CDR3 protein: CASSIIGDSEQFF. For the CDR3, the DNA is TGTGCCAGTAGTATTATAGGGGACAGTGAGCAGTTCTTC. The chain joins TRBV19 to TRBJ2-1; the match to TRBD1 covers 7 bases. V lost 3 bases and J lost 9; bases outside the gene matches: 5. Germline values: CDR1 LNHDA, CDR2 SQIVND (reference sequence). CDR3 length equals 13 residues.

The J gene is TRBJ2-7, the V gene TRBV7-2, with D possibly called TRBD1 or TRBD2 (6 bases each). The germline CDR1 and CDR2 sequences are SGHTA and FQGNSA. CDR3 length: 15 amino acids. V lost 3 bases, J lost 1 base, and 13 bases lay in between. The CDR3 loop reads CASSFTRGASYEQYF. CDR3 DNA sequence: TGTGCCAGCAGCTTTACGAGGGGGGCTTCCTACGAGCAGTACTTC.

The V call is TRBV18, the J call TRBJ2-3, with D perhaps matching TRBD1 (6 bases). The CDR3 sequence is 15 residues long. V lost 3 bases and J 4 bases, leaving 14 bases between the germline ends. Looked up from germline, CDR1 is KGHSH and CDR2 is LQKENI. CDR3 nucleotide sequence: TGTGCCAGCTCACCGTTACAGGGTAGGGCAGATACGCAGTATTTT. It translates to CASSPLQGRADTQYF. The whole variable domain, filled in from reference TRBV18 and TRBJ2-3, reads NAGVMQNPRHLVRRRGQEARLRCSPMKGHSHVYWYRQLPEEGLKFMVYLQKENIIDESGMPKERFSAEFPKEGPSILRIQQVVRGDSAAYFCASSPLQGRADTQYFGPGTRLTVL.

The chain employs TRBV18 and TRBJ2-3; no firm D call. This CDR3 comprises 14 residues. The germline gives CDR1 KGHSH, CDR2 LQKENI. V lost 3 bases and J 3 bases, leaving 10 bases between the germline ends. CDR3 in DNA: TGTGCCAGCTCACCTCAAGGATTTACAGATACGCAGTATTTT. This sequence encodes CASSPQGFTDTQYF.

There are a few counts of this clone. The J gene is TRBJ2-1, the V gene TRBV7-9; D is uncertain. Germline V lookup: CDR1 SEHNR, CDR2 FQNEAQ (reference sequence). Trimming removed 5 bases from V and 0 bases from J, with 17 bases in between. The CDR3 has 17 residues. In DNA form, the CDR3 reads TGTGCCAGCAGCCCTAGGCCGCTTTTTAGCTCCTACAATGAGCAGTTCTTC. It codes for CASSPRPLFSSYNEQFF.

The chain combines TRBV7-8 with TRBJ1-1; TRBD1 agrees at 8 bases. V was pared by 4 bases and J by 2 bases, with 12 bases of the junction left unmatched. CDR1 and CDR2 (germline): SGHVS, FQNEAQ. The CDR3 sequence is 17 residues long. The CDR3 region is CASSSKPPGTGNTEAFF. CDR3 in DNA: TGTGCCAGCAGCTCCAAGCCACCCGGGACAGGCAACACTGAAGCTTTCTTT.

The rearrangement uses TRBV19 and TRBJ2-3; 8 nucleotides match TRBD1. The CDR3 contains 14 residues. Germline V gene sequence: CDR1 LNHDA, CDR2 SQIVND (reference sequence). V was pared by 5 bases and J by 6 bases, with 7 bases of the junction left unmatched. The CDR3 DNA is TGTGCCAGTAGTTCCAGGGGGCGAGGGGATACGCAGTATTTT. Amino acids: CASSSRGRGDTQYF.

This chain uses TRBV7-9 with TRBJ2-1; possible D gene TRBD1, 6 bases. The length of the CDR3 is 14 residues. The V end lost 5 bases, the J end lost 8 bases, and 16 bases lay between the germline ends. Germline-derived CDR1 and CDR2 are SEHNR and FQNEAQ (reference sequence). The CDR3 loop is CASSPDRREDEQFF. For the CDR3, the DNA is TGTGCCAGCAGCCCCGACAGGAGAGAGGATGAGCAGTTCTTC.

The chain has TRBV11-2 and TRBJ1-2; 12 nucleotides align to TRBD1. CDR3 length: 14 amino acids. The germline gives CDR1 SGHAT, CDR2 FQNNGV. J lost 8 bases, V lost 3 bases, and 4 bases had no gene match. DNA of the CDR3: TGTGCCAGCAGCTTGGGGACAGGGGGCGCAGGCTACACCTTC. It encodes CASSLGTGGAGYTF.

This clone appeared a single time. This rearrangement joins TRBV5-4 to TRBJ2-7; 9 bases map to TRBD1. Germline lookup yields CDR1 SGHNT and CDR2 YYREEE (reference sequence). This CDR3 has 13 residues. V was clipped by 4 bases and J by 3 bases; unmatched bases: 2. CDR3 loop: CASSRGQGYEQYF. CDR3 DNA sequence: TGTGCCAGCAGCCGGGGACAGGGCTACGAGCAGTACTTC.

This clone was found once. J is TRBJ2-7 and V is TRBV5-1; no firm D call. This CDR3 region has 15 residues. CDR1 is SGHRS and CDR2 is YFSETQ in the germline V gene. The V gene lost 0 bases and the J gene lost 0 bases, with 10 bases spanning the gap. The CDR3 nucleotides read TGCGCCAGCAGCTTGGGAGGCAGGAGCTCCTACGAGCAGTACTTC. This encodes CASSLGGRSSYEQYF.

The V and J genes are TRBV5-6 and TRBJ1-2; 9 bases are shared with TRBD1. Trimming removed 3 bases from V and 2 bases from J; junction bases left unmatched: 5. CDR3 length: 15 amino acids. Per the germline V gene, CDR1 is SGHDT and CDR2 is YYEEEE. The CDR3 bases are TGTGCCAGCAGCTCCACAGGGGGCTGGAACTATGGCTACACCTTC. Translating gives CASSSTGGWNYGYTF.